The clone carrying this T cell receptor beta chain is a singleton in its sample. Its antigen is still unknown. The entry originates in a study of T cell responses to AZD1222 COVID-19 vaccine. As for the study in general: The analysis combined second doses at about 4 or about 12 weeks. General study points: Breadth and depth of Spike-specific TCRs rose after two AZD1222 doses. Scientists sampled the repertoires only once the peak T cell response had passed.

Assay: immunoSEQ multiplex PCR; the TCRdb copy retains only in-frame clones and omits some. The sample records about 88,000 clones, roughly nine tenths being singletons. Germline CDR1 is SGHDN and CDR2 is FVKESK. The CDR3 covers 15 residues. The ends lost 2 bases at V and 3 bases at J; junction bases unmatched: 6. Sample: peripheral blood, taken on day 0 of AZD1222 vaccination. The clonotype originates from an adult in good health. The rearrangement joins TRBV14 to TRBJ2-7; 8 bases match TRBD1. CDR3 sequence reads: CASSQLTGGYYEQYF. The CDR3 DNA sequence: TGTGCCAGCAGCCAACTTACAGGGGGGTACTACGAGCAGTACTTC.